This entry features one TCR beta chain sequence. As yet, its antigen is unknown. The sample belongs to a study of Ad26.COV2.S vaccination and SARS-CoV-2 variants. Overall study context: Of the COV1001 trial arms, the Ad26.COV2.S arm included the donor. Study observations and caveats: Responses of spike-specific T cells (both CD8+ and CD4+) reportedly showed substantial breadth after vaccination. Greater spike-specific TCR breadth was seen in vaccine recipients than in placebo recipients.

TCRdb's copy holds only in-frame clones and misses some; the assay was immunoSEQ multiplex PCR. The sample has fewer than 400,000 clones; around 85% are singletons. V was clipped by 6 bases and J by 1 base; unmatched bases: 9. This CDR3 comprises 15 residues. Germline values: CDR1 MNHEY, CDR2 SVGEGT. Treatment given: some 20 received Ad26.COV2.S at low or high dose, single or two shots; five or six received placebo; per-sample allocation not given. Repertoires come from day 63 after the first vaccine or placebo injection. Within Boston, the person who donated was an adult of 18-55 years. The V gene is TRBV6-2 or TRBV6-3, the J gene TRBJ2-7, with 7 bases matching TRBD1. The sequencing used peripheral blood, collected in a trial of Ad26.COV2.S vaccine versus placebo. The receptor's source is a person between 18 and 65 years old who received the Ad26.COV2.S COVID-19 vaccine or a placebo. CDR3 amino acids: CASSAPQQGSYEQYF. CDR3 nucleotide sequence: TGTGCCAGCAGCGCTCCACAACAGGGGTCCTACGAGCAGTACTTC.